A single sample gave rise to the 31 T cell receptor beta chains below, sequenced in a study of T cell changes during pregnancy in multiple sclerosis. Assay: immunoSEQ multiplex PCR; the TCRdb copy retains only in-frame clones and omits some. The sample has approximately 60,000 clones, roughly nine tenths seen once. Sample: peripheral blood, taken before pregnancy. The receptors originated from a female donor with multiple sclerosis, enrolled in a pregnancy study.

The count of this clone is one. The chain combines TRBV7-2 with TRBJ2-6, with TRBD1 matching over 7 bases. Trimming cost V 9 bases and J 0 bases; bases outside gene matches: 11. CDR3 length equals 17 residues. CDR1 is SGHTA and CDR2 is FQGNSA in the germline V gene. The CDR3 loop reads CASIRDSPFSGANVLTF. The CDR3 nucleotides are TGTGCCAGTATCCGGGACAGTCCCTTCTCTGGGGCCAACGTCCTGACTTTC.

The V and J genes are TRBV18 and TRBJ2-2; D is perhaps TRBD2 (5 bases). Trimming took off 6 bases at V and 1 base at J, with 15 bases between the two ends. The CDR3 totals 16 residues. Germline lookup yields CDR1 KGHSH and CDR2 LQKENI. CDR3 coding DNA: TGTGCCAGCTCGAGCGTAACCGGGGTGAACACCGGGGAGCTGTTTTTT. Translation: CASSSVTGVNTGELFF.

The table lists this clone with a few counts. The DNA for the CDR3 is TGTGCCTGGACCTCGGGGTGGGGCTACACCTTC. This translates into CAWTSGWGYTF. This chain connects TRBV30 to TRBJ1-2; D not resolved. This CDR3 spans 11 amino acids. The germline V gene encodes CDR1 GTSNPN and CDR2 SVGIG (reference sequence). Trimming took off 4 bases at V and 8 bases at J, with 11 bases between the two ends.

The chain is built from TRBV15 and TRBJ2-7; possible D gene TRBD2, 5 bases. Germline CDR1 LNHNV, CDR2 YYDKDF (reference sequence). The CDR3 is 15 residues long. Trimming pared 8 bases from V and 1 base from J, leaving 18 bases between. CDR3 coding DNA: TGTGCCACCTCGGCAGTTGGAGGAACATCCTACGAGCAGTACTTC. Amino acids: CATSAVGGTSYEQYF.

The chain's CDR3 is CASSQGPATNEKLFF. The CDR3 DNA reads TGTGCCAGCAGCCAAGGGCCTGCAACTAATGAAAAACTGTTTTTT. The V gene is TRBV4-2, the J gene TRBJ1-4, with D hard to call. The CDR3 totals 15 residues. The germline V gene has CDR1 LGHNA and CDR2 YNFKEQ. The ends were cut back, 1 base at V and 0 bases at J, with 6 bases in the middle.

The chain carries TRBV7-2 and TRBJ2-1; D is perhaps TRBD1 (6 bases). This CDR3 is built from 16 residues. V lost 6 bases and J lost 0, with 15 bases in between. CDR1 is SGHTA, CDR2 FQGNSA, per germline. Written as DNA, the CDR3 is TGTGCCAGCAGGTTACAGGGTCCTAGCTCCTACAATGAGCAGTTCTTC. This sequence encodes CASRLQGPSSYNEQFF.

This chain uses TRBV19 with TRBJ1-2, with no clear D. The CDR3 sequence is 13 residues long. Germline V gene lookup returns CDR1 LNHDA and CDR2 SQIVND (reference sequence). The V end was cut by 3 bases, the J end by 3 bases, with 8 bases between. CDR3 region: CASSMSLDYGYTF. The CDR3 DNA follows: TGTGCCAGTAGTATGAGTTTAGACTATGGCTACACCTTC.

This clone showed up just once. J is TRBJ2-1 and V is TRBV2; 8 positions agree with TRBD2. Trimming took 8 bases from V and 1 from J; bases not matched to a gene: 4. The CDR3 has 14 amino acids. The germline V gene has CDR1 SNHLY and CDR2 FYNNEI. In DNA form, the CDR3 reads TGTGCCAGCTTGCGGGGGGTTTCCTACAATGAGCAGTTCTTC. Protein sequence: CASLRGVSYNEQFF.

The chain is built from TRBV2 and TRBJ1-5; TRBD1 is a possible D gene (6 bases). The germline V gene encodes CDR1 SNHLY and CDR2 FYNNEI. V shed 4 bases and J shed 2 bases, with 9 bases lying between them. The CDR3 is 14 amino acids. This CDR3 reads CASSVPGGNQPQHF. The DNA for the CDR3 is TGTGCCAGCAGTGTCCCAGGGGGCAATCAGCCCCAGCATTTT. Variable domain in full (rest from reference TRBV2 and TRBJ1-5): EPEVTQTPSHQVTQMGQEVILRCVPISNHLYFYWYRQILGQKVEFLVSFYNNEISEKSEIFDDQFSVERPDGSNFTLKIRSTKLEDSAMYFCASSVPGGNQPQHFGDGTRLSIL.

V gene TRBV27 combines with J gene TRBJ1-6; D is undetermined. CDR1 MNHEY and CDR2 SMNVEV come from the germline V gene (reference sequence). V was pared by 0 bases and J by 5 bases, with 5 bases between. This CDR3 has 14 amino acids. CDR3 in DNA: TGTGCCAGCAGTTTATCCGCGGATAATTCACCCCTCCACTTT. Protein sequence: CASSLSADNSPLHF.

CDR3 sequence reads: CASSRQGVPEPQHF. The CDR3 DNA follows: TGTGCCAGCAGTAGACAGGGGGTACCAGAGCCCCAGCATTTT. The chain uses TRBV2 and TRBJ1-5; 9 nucleotides align to TRBD1. The CDR3 loop spans 14 amino acids. Germline V gene data show CDR1 as SNHLY and CDR2 as FYNNEI. V shed 5 bases, J shed 8 bases, and the junction held 7 bases outside the gene matches.

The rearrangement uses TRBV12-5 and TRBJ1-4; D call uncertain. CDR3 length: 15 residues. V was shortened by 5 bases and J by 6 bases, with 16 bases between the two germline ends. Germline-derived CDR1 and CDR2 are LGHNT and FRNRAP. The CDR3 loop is CASGRLSKRYEKLFF. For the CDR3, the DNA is TGTGCTAGTGGTCGCTTGTCCAAACGGTATGAAAAACTGTTTTTT.

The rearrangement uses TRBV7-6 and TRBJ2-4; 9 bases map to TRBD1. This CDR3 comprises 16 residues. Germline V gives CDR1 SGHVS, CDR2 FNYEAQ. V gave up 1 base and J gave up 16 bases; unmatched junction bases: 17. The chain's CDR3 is CASSLESGQGGLNVYF. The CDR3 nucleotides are TGTGCCAGCAGCTTAGAATCGGGACAGGGTGGACTTAATGTATACTTC.

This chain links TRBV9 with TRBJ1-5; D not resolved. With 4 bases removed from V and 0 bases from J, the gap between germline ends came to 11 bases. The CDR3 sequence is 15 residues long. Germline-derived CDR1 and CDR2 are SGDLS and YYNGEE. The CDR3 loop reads CASSLTAYSNQPQHF. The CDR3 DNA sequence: TGTGCCAGCAGCCTTACAGCTTATAGCAATCAGCCCCAGCATTTT.

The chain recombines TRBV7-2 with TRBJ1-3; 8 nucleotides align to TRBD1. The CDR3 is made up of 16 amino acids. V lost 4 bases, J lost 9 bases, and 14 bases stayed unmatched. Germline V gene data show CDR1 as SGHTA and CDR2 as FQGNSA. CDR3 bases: TGTGCCAGCAGCTCTGGACAGGGCCTATTTAGGGGCACCATATATTTT. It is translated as CASSSGQGLFRGTIYF.

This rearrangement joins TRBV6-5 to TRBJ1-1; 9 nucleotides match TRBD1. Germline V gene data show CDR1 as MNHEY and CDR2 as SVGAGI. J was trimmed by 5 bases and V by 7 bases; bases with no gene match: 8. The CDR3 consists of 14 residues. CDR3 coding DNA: TGTGCCAGCACCTCGGGACAGGGCGGGACTGAAGCTTTCTTT. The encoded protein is CASTSGQGGTEAFF.

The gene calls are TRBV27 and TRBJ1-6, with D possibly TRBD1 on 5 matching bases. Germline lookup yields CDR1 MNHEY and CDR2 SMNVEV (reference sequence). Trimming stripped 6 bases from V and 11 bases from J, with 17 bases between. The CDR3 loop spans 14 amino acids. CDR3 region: CASRQGTPSAPLHF. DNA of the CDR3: TGTGCCAGCAGGCAGGGAACTCCCTCAGCACCCCTCCACTTT.

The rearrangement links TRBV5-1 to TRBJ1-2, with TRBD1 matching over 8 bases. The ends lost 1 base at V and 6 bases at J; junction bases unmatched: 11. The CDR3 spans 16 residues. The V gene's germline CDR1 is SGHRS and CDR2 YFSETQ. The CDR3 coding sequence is TGCGCCAGCAGCTTGAACGTTGCAGGGGGCGCGGATGGCTACACCTTC. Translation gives CASSLNVAGGADGYTF.

CDR3 region: CSVAFITGIHEQYF. DNA for the CDR3: TGCAGCGTTGCATTTATAACAGGGATACACGAGCAGTACTTC. V usage is TRBV29-1 and J usage is TRBJ2-7; possibly TRBD1 for D (6 bases). CDR1 and CDR2 (germline): SQVTM, ANQGSEA. The CDR3 has 14 amino acids. V lost 4 bases and J 5 bases, leaving 18 bases between the germline ends.

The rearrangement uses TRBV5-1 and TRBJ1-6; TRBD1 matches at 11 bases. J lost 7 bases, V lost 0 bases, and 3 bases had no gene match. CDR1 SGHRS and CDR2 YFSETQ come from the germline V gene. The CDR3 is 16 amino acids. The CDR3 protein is CASSLGTGGLNSPLHF. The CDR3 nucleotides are TGCGCCAGCAGCTTGGGGACAGGGGGCCTGAATTCACCCCTCCACTTT.

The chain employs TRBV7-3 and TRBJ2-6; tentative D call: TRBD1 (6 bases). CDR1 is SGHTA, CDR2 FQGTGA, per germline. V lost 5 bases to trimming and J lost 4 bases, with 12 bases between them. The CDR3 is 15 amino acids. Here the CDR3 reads CASSLQGRGANVLTF. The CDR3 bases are TGTGCCAGCAGCCTCCAGGGGAGAGGGGCCAACGTCCTGACTTTC.

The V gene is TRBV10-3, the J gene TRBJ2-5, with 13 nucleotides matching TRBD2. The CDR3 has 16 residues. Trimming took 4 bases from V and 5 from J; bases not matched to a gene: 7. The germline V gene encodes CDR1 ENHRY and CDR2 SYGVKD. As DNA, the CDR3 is TGTGCCATCAGTGGGACTAGCGGGGGCCACCGGGAGACCCAGTACTTC. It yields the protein CAISGTSGGHRETQYF.

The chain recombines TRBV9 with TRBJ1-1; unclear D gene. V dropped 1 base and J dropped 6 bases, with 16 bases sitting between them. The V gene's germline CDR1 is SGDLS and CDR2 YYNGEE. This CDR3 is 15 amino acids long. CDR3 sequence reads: CASSVRGGSIAEAFF. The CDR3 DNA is TGTGCCAGCAGCGTACGGGGAGGGAGTATTGCTGAAGCTTTCTTT.

The CDR3 DNA is TGTGCCAGCTCTGGATTAGCGGGGGACCACGAGCAGTACTTC. Protein sequence: CASSGLAGDHEQYF. The chain joins TRBV18 to TRBJ2-7; 9 bases are shared with TRBD2. The CDR3 length is 14 residues. Germline-derived CDR1 and CDR2 are KGHSH and LQKENI. With 6 bases clipped from V and 5 bases from J, the junction kept 8 bases outside the gene matches. Full variable domain (outside the CDR3, taken from reference TRBV18 and TRBJ2-7): NAGVMQNPRHLVRRRGQEARLRCSPMKGHSHVYWYRQLPEEGLKFMVYLQKENIIDESGMPKERFSAEFPKEGPSILRIQQVVRGDSAAYFCASSGLAGDHEQYFGPGTRLTVT.

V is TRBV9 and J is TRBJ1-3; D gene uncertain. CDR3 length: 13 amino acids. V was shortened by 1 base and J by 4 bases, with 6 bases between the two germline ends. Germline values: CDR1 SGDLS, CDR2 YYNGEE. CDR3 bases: TGTGCCAGCAGCGTACAGATAGGAAACACCATATATTTT. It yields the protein CASSVQIGNTIYF. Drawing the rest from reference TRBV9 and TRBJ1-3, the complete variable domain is DSGVTQTPKHLITATGQRVTLRCSPRSGDLSVYWYQQSLDQGLQFLIQYYNGEERAKGNILERFSAQQFPDLHSELNLSSLELGDSALYFCASSVQIGNTIYFGEGSWLTVV.

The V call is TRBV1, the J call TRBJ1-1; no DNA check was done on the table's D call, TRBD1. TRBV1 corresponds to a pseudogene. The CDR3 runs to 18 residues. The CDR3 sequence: CTSSQEVGKQGATSEAFF. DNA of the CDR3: TGCACCAGCAGCCAAGAGGTGGGGAAGCAGGGGGCAACAAGTGAAGCTTTCTTT.

CDR3 residues: CAWRTPGQGLWGSANTEAFF. The CDR3, as DNA: TGTGCCTGGAGGACACCGGGACAGGGACTTTGGGGATCGGCGAACACTGAAGCTTTCTTT. The gene calls are TRBV30 and TRBJ1-1; 9 bases match TRBD1. This CDR3 is 20 amino acids long. Germline trimming cut 3 bases from V and 1 base from J; bases unmatched to any gene: 21. CDR1 and CDR2 (germline): GTSNPN, SVGIG (reference sequence).

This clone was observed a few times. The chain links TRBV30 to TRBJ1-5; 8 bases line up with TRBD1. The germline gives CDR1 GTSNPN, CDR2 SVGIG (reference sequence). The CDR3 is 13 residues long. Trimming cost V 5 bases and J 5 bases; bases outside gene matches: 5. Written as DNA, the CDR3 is TGTGCCTGGGGGACAGGTAATGATCAGCCCCAGCATTTT. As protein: CAWGTGNDQPQHF. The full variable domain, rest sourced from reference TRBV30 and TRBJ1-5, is SQTIHQWPATLVQPVGSPLSLECTVEGTSNPNLYWYRQAAGRGLQLLFYSVGIGQISSEVPQNLSASRPQDRQFILSSKKLLLSDSGFYLCAWGTGNDQPQHFGDGTRLSIL.

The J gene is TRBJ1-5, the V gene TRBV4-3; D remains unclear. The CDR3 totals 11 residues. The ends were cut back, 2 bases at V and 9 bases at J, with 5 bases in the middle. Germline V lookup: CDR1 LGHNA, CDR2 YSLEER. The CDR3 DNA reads TGCGCCAGCAGCCAACCTTTGCCCCAGCATTTT. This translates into CASSQPLPQHF.

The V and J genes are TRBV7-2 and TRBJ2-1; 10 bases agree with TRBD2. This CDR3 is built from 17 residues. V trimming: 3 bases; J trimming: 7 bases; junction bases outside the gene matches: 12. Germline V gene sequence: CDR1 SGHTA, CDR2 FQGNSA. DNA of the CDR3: TGTGCCAGCAGCTTCGTGGGAGCGGGGGGGCCGGGGAATGAGCAGTTCTTC. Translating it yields CASSFVGAGGPGNEQFF.

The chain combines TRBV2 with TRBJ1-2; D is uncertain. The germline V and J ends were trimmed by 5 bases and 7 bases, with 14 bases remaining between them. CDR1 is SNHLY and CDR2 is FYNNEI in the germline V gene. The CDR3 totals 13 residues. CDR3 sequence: CASSPTLRGGYTF. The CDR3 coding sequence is TGTGCCAGCAGTCCGACGCTGCGGGGTGGCTACACCTTC.